This TCR beta chain was recorded in a study of read filtering for tumor transcriptome and immune sequencing. Study at large: Mean patient age was approximately 66 years, range roughly 45 to 80; 16 to 20 male, 12 to 15 female. Whole-study findings and limits: The sorted CD138-negative fraction was a mixed bone marrow immune population, not purified T cells. About four fifths of IR-seq clonotypes had one read, totaling around 3.5% of reads; RNA-seq: about 69% and 49%.

Ten or more counts support this clonotype. Its specificity is unknown. The junction departs from the called germline gene at one end, perhaps through a read error. Molecular barcoded adaptors covering alpha/delta and beta/gamma chains were used on 400 ng RNA. From the reads, TCRdb called clonotypes with MiXCR, one entry per CDR3 protein. The table lists around 130,000 distinct CDR3 sequences, around 13% of them singletons. This CDR3 has 16 residues. In germline, CDR1 is SSHAT, CDR2 FNYEAQ (reference sequence). The clonotype originates from a donor at least 40 years old with multiple myeloma. The rearrangement uses TRBV7-7 and TRBJ2-2, with TRBD1 identical over 11 bases. The sample was a population of CD138-negative cells sorted from bone marrow. This chain's CDR3 is CASSAGQGAFTGELFF. As DNA, the CDR3 is TGTGCTAGCAGCGCCGGACAGGGGGCGTTTACCGGGGAGCTGTTTTTT.